This T cell receptor (beta chain) stems from a study of response to subunit inactivated influenza vaccine. TCRdb re-derived calls from the RT-PCR reads in MiXCR, one entry per CDR3 protein. The data hold approximately 520,000 distinct CDR3 sequences, with 15% to 20% observed a single time. V dropped 10 bases and J dropped 6; count of bases not matched to a gene: 12. The CDR3 runs to 14 residues. Germline CDR1 reads LGHDT; CDR2 reads YNNKEL (reference sequence). This clonotype came up a few times. This sample comprised CD4+ T cells sorted from PBMCs, obtained approximately 25 months after vaccination. The clonotype was recovered from a man aged 50-75 years who received an inactivated influenza vaccine. The chain couples TRBV3-1 to TRBJ2-1; 7 nucleotides align to TRBD2. The CDR3 region has the DNA TGTGCCACTAGCGGCGGGGGTTTGGGCAATGAGCAGTTCTTC. Protein product: CATSGGGLGNEQFF.